This entry concerns a single T cell receptor (beta chain). Its antigen is not identified. The data stem from a study of CD8+ T cells in alopecia areata. Whole-study findings and limits: Between patients, shared TCR sequences were less clear than in mice. This was possibly due in part to HLA diversity in the patient population.

Treatment meaning: oral pan-JAK inhibitor, 5-10 mg twice daily. Reverse transcription of extracted RNA yielded cDNA, which provided the sequencing template. Clones were read by immunoSEQ multiplex PCR, and TCRdb kept only the in-frame ones, dropping some. Of fewer than 350,000 clones listed, roughly 64% were seen once; the top ten hold approximately 1.8%. Material: CD4+ T cells sorted from blood, obtained at week 24, from a patient treated with tofacitinib. This TCR was recovered from a human donor with alopecia areata.

The CDR3 spells CSASGEYNEQFF. In nucleotides, the CDR3 is TGCAGCGCTAGCGGGGAGTACAATGAGCAGTTCTTC. This chain connects TRBV29-1 to TRBJ2-1, with 9 nucleotides matching TRBD2. V shed 7 bases and J 4 bases; nucleotides not matched to a gene: 2. Germline CDR1 SQVTM, CDR2 ANQGSEA. This CDR3 is built from 12 residues.